The sequence of this T cell receptor beta chain was determined in a study of radiotherapy plus CTLA-4 blockade in lung cancer. Study-wide context: Disease control was seen in 30% to 35% of patients, objective responses in 15% to 20%. General observations from the study: After treatment with radiotherapy plus ipilimumab, TCR clones that came from the tumor expanded in blood.

V was pared by 0 bases and J by 5 bases, with 11 bases between. The CDR3 is 16 residues long. The germline V gene has CDR1 MNHEY and CDR2 SVGAGI. Assay used: immunoSEQ multiplex PCR; TCRdb lists only in-frame clones, some missing. The sample shows 30,000 to 45,000 clones, around 79% of them seen only once. For this clone: Its specificity is unknown.

This sequence originates from a human donor with non-small cell lung cancer who had stable disease on radiotherapy plus ipilimumab. The genes are TRBV6-5 and TRBJ1-6; D possibly corresponds to TRBD1 (5 bases). The input for sequencing was peripheral blood, taken from a patient treated with radiotherapy plus ipilimumab. For the CDR3, the DNA is TGTGCCAGCAGTTACTCGGGGACGGGAAATAATTCACCCCTCCACTTT. This encodes CASSYSGTGNNSPLHF.